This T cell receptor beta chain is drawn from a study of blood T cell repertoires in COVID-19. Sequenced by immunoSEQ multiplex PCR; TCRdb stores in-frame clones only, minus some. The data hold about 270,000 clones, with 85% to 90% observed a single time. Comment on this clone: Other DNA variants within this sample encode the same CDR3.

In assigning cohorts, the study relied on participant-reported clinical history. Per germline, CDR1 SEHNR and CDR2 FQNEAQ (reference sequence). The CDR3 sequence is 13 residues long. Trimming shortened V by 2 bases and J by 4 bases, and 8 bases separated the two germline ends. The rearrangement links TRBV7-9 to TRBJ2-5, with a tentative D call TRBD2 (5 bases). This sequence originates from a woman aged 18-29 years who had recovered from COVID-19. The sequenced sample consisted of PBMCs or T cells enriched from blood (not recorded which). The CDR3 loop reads CASSLTSGETQYF. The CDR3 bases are TGTGCCAGCAGCTTAACTAGTGGAGAGACCCAGTACTTC.